This entry lists 13 T cell receptor beta chains sequenced from one sample in a study of cytomegalovirus exposure and HLA in healthy donors. Primers included in the PCR were 60 Vbeta and 13 Jbeta primers. Data came from immunoSEQ multiplex PCR; TCRdb stores just in-frame clones and leaves some out. In the table there are under 200,000 clones, about three quarters of which are singletons. The sample taken for sequencing was PBMCs. These receptors came from a woman in her forties in good health and CMV-seropositive.

This clone came up once. The identical CDR3 is also encoded by other nucleotide sequences in the sample. The gene calls are TRBV19 and TRBJ1-1; 8 nucleotides agree with TRBD1. The CDR3 runs 14 residues. The V and J ends lost 5 bases and 3 bases, in that order; junction bases with no gene match: 5. Germline CDR1 LNHDA, CDR2 SQIVND (reference sequence). CDR3 protein: CASSPGQGYTEAFF. CDR3 DNA: TGTGCCAGTAGTCCCGGACAGGGTTACACTGAAGCTTTCTTT.

V is TRBV2 and J is TRBJ2-3; 11 bases agree with TRBD2. The V gene's germline CDR1 is SNHLY and CDR2 FYNNEI. The CDR3 extends over 15 amino acids. With V trimmed by 8 bases and J by 6 bases, 10 bases remained unmatched. CDR3 bases: TGTGCCAGCGCTCCAACTAGCGGGGGTGCGGATACGCAGTATTTT. Protein: CASAPTSGGADTQYF.

The V call is TRBV18, the J call TRBJ1-1, with D perhaps matching TRBD1 (6 bases). Per the germline V gene, CDR1 is KGHSH and CDR2 is LQKENI. The CDR3 is made up of 17 amino acids. The V and J ends lost 3 bases and 0 bases respectively, with 17 bases between them. The CDR3, as DNA: TGTGCCAGCTCACCGCCAGGACAGTTCGTCATGAACACTGAAGCTTTCTTT. This gives the protein CASSPPGQFVMNTEAFF.

This sequence joins TRBV6-4 and TRBJ1-3; D not certain. V gave up 7 bases and J gave up 0 bases, with 7 bases separating them. The germline V gene has CDR1 MRHNA and CDR2 SNTAGT. This CDR3 is 13 amino acids long. CDR3 sequence (DNA): TGTGCCAGCACCCCGGTCTCTGGAAACACCATATATTTT. It yields the protein CASTPVSGNTIYF.

V and J are TRBV6-6 and TRBJ2-7; TRBD1 matches at 10 bases. The germline CDR1 and CDR2 sequences are MNHNY and SVGAGI (reference sequence). CDR3 size: 15 residues. After removal of 0 bases from V and 4 bases from J, the junction contained 3 bases not matched to a gene. The CDR3 nucleotides read TGTGCCAGCAGTTACTCGCGGACAGGGGGTTACGAGCAGTACTTC. Residues: CASSYSRTGGYEQYF.

The chain combines TRBV27 with TRBJ2-5; D perhaps matches TRBD1 (6 bases). Trimming pared 0 bases from V and 5 bases from J, leaving 13 bases between. The CDR3 spans 15 residues. Germline V gene sequence: CDR1 MNHEY, CDR2 SMNVEV (reference sequence). CDR3 sequence reads: CASSLSRQVWETQYF. The DNA of the CDR3 is TGTGCCAGCAGTTTATCGAGACAGGTTTGGGAGACCCAGTACTTC.

The V and J genes are TRBV1 and TRBJ1-2; the table's TRBD1 call for D was not verified on the DNA. TRBV1 is deemed a pseudogene. The CDR3 length is 15 residues. The CDR3 protein is CTSSQQDRTNYGYTF. The CDR3 DNA reads TGCACCAGCAGCCAACAAGACAGAACTAACTATGGCTACACCTTC.

The chain is built from TRBV30 and TRBJ2-1; 12 bases match TRBD2. Germline CDR1 and CDR2: GTSNPN and SVGIG (reference sequence). This CDR3 region has 15 residues. Trimming removed 6 bases from V and 7 bases from J; junction bases left unmatched: 10. The CDR3 protein is CACYLIGTSGNEQFF. In DNA, the CDR3 is TGTGCCTGTTACCTCATCGGGACTAGCGGGAATGAGCAGTTCTTC.

The chain combines TRBV27 with TRBJ1-5; TRBD1 agrees at 7 bases. Germline V gene data show CDR1 as MNHEY and CDR2 as SMNVEV (reference sequence). The CDR3 contains 15 residues. Germline trimming cut 5 bases from V and 7 bases from J; bases unmatched to any gene: 11. This CDR3 reads CASSPSRGLGQPQHF. CDR3 sequence (DNA): TGTGCCAGCAGTCCGTCAAGGGGGCTTGGGCAGCCCCAGCATTTT.

The CDR3 reads CASSRLSTGDNQPQHF. The CDR3 DNA follows: TGTGCCAGCAGTCGTCTATCGACAGGGGACAATCAGCCCCAGCATTTT. The chain couples TRBV27 to TRBJ1-5; TRBD1 agrees at 8 bases. Per the germline V gene, CDR1 is MNHEY and CDR2 is SMNVEV (reference sequence). The ends lost 5 bases at V and 3 bases at J; junction bases unmatched: 9. The CDR3 spans 16 residues.

The chain recombines TRBV30 with TRBJ2-7, with 8 bases lining up with TRBD1. This CDR3 is built from 13 residues. Losses at the gene ends were 1 base for V and 3 bases for J; bases not matched to a gene: 2. The germline gives CDR1 GTSNPN, CDR2 SVGIG (reference sequence). The CDR3 DNA is TGTGCCTGGAGTGGGGGGACAGGCTACGAGCAGTACTTC. It yields the protein CAWSGGTGYEQYF.

The rearrangement joins TRBV11-2 to TRBJ2-5; no clear D. With 3 bases removed from V and 5 bases from J, the gap between germline ends came to 10 bases. The CDR3 is 13 residues long. The germline CDR1 and CDR2 sequences are SGHAT and FQNNGV. This chain's CDR3 is CASSFSSFETQYF. For the CDR3, the DNA is TGTGCCAGCAGCTTTTCTAGTTTCGAGACCCAGTACTTC.

The chain combines TRBV10-3 with TRBJ1-2, with 10 bases aligning to TRBD1. With V trimmed by 0 bases and J by 4 bases, 5 bases remained unmatched. Per germline, CDR1 ENHRY and CDR2 SYGVKD. The CDR3 is made up of 16 amino acids. This CDR3 reads CAISESGDRGFYGYTF. CDR3 nucleotide sequence: TGTGCCATCAGTGAGTCCGGGGACAGGGGATTCTATGGCTACACCTTC.